These 24 T cell receptor beta chains were all obtained from the same sample, sequenced in a study of CD8+ T cells in alopecia areata. Sequencing relied on a cDNA template that was reverse transcribed from extracted RNA. Repertoires were generated with immunoSEQ multiplex PCR, while TCRdb's copy carries only in-frame clones and drops some. This sample has fewer than 250,000 clones, with about three fifths found just once. Treatment: oral pan-JAK inhibitor, 5-10 mg twice daily. This material consisted of CD4+ T cells sorted from blood, taken at week 4, from a patient treated with tofacitinib. Receptors were obtained from a human donor with alopecia areata.

This clone was counted between two and nine times. The V and J genes are TRBV7-9 and TRBJ2-7; D might be TRBD1 or TRBD2, each matching 5 bases. V dropped 5 bases and J dropped 9 bases, with 14 bases sitting between them. Germline loops: CDR1 SEHNR, CDR2 FQNEAQ (reference sequence). The CDR3 length is 12 residues. The CDR3 here is CASSVRELGQYF. CDR3 coding DNA: TGTGCCAGCAGCGTCAGGGAGTTGGGGCAGTACTTC.

The rearrangement joins TRBV18 to TRBJ1-5; D unresolved. Trimming took 6 bases from V and 7 from J, leaving 16 bases between them. The CDR3 extends over 14 amino acids. The germline gives CDR1 KGHSH, CDR2 LQKENI. CDR3 bases: TGTGCCAGCTCTCCCGGAACGGGGTCCCAGCCCCAGCATTTT. This codes for CASSPGTGSQPQHF. The full variable domain, rest sourced from reference TRBV18 and TRBJ1-5, is NAGVMQNPRHLVRRRGQEARLRCSPMKGHSHVYWYRQLPEEGLKFMVYLQKENIIDESGMPKERFSAEFPKEGPSILRIQQVVRGDSAAYFCASSPGTGSQPQHFGDGTRLSIL.

This sequence joins TRBV4-1 and TRBJ1-4; TRBD1 agrees at 7 bases. After removal of 2 bases from V and 3 bases from J, the junction contained 0 bases not matched to a gene. CDR1 and CDR2 (germline): MGHRA, YSYEKL. The CDR3 is made up of 14 amino acids. CDR3 nucleotide sequence: TGCGCCAGCAGCCAACAGGGGGCTAATGAAAAACTGTTTTTT. Protein sequence: CASSQQGANEKLFF.

The gene calls are TRBV14 and TRBJ2-5; either TRBD1 or TRBD2 may fit D (6 bases each). The V and J ends lost 5 bases and 2 bases respectively, with 9 bases between them. Germline V gives CDR1 SGHDN, CDR2 FVKESK. This CDR3 is 13 amino acids long. Written as DNA, the CDR3 is TGTGCCAGCAGCGGGGGGCCACAAGAGACCCAGTACTTC. Translation: CASSGGPQETQYF. The full variable domain, in which reference TRBV14 and TRBJ2-5 provide the parts outside the CDR3, is EAGVTQFPSHSVIEKGQTVTLRCDPISGHDNLYWYRRVMGKEIKFLLHFVKESKQDESGMPNNRFLAERTGGTYSTLKVQPAELEDSGVYFCASSGGPQETQYFGPGTRLLVL.

This rearrangement joins TRBV2 to TRBJ2-5, with TRBD1 matching over 7 bases. The CDR3 consists of 13 residues. CDR1 SNHLY and CDR2 FYNNEI come from the germline V gene. The trim removed 7 bases at V and 2 bases at J, leaving 4 bases unmatched. In nucleotides, the CDR3 is TGTGCCAGCATAAGGGGGCTGCAAGAGACCCAGTACTTC. Translated: CASIRGLQETQYF.

The CDR3 loop is CASSPGTGRAKNIQYF. The CDR3 nucleotides read TGTGCCAGCAGCCCCGGGACAGGGCGAGCCAAAAACATTCAGTACTTC. V usage is TRBV4-2 and J usage is TRBJ2-4, with 9 bases aligning to TRBD1. The CDR3 has 16 amino acids. Trimming took 4 bases from V and 0 from J; bases not matched to a gene: 4. Germline loops: CDR1 LGHNA, CDR2 YNFKEQ.

This clone was seen only once. The V and J genes are TRBV7-2 and TRBJ1-2, with TRBD1 matching over 7 bases. Germline CDR1 and CDR2: SGHTA and FQGNSA. The CDR3 length is 17 residues. After removal of 4 bases from V and 4 bases from J, the junction contained 15 bases not matched to a gene. The CDR3 protein is CASSSLQGGTTIYGYTF. The CDR3 DNA sequence: TGTGCCAGCAGCTCTCTCCAAGGGGGCACCACCATCTATGGCTACACCTTC.

J is TRBJ2-3 and V is TRBV29-1, with D possibly matching TRBD2 (6 bases). This CDR3 region has 15 residues. Germline values: CDR1 SQVTM, CDR2 ANQGSEA. Trimming removed 7 bases at V and 4 bases at J, with 21 bases between. DNA of the CDR3: TGCAGCGGTGGATGGGACTTCCAAGGCGCAGATACGCAGTATTTT. Residues: CSGGWDFQGADTQYF.

This clone was counted a single time. The chain is built from TRBV5-6 and TRBJ1-1; the D is unclear. In germline, CDR1 is SGHDT, CDR2 YYEEEE. The CDR3 runs to 13 residues. V dropped 1 base and J dropped 7 bases, with 11 bases sitting between them. The chain's CDR3 is CASSLQQTSEAFF. The DNA for the CDR3 is TGTGCCAGCAGCTTGCAGCAGACTAGTGAAGCTTTCTTT.

This clone came up a few times. Within the sample, other DNA sequences also encode this same CDR3. The rearrangement uses TRBV2 and TRBJ1-5; D unclear. Trimming removed 6 bases at V and 2 bases at J, with 8 bases between. Germline CDR1 is SNHLY and CDR2 is FYNNEI. CDR3 size: 13 residues. CDR3 loop: CASSVLGNQPQHF. Written as DNA, the CDR3 is TGTGCCAGCAGCGTCTTGGGCAATCAGCCCCAGCATTTT.

V gene TRBV21-1 combines with J gene TRBJ2-2; the tabulated D call, TRBD1, remains unverified against the DNA. TRBV21-1 is a pseudogene locus. CDR3 length equals 19 residues. The CDR3 coding sequence is TGTGCCAGCAGCACCTTTGGGGACACCGGTCAACCGAACACCGGGGAGCTGTTTTTT. The encoded protein is CASSTFGDTGQPNTGELFF.

The rearrangement links TRBV7-9 to TRBJ1-2, with 8 positions matching TRBD1. The CDR3 sequence is 13 residues long. With 3 bases clipped from V and 8 bases from J, the junction kept 5 bases outside the gene matches. Per the germline V gene, CDR1 is SEHNR and CDR2 is FQNEAQ (reference sequence). The CDR3 is CASSFGQGEGYTF. Here the CDR3 DNA reads TGTGCCAGCAGCTTCGGACAGGGTGAAGGCTACACCTTC.

The chain recombines TRBV7-2 with TRBJ2-3; 7 positions match TRBD2. The V and J ends lost 1 base and 1 base, in that order; junction bases with no gene match: 5. The germline gives CDR1 SGHTA, CDR2 FQGNSA. This CDR3 has 16 residues. CDR3 protein: CASSLVGGVGTDTQYF. DNA of the CDR3: TGTGCCAGCAGCTTAGTGGGGGGGGTCGGCACAGATACGCAGTATTTT.

The J gene is TRBJ2-3, the V gene TRBV4-2; no firm D call. The CDR3 is 15 amino acids. CDR1 and CDR2 (germline): LGHNA, YNFKEQ. V lost 0 bases and J 6 bases, leaving 13 bases between the germline ends. The CDR3 is CASSQEARGRDTQYF. The CDR3 DNA follows: TGTGCCAGCAGCCAAGAGGCTCGAGGTAGGGATACGCAGTATTTT.

This chain joins TRBV4-1 and TRBJ2-3; TRBD1 aligns across 10 bases. The J segment lost 2 bases and the V segment lost 0 bases, leaving 5 bases of the junction unmatched. The V gene's germline CDR1 is MGHRA and CDR2 YSYEKL. The CDR3 covers 17 residues. CDR3 residues: CASSQDGGQGLTDTQYF. CDR3 nucleotides: TGCGCCAGCAGCCAAGATGGGGGACAGGGGCTCACAGATACGCAGTATTTT.

As concerns this clone: The junction differs from germline at one of its ends, possibly a read error. The rearrangement joins TRBV4-2 to TRBJ1-4, with TRBD1 identical over 9 bases. Germline V CDR1 and CDR2: LGHNA, YNFKEQ. This CDR3 has 17 amino acids. The CDR3 is CASSQVASGQGYEKVFF. In DNA, the CDR3 is TGTGCCAGCAGCCAAGTTGCTTCGGGACAGGGATATGAAAAAGTGTTTTTT.

J is TRBJ2-3 and V is TRBV7-2; D gene unclear. The CDR3 runs 12 residues. Trimming pared 2 bases from V and 6 bases from J, leaving 6 bases between. Germline CDR1 is SGHTA and CDR2 is FQGNSA. CDR3 in DNA: TGTGCCAGCAGCTTATATGGGGATACGCAGTATTTT. It encodes CASSLYGDTQYF. The complete variable domain, with remaining parts taken from reference TRBV7-2 and TRBJ2-3, reads GAGVSQSPSNKVTEKGKDVELRCDPISGHTALYWYRQSLGQGLEFLIYFQGNSAPDKSGLPSDRFSAERTGGSVSTLTIQRTQQEDSAVYLCASSLYGDTQYFGPGTRLTVL.

The CDR3 bases are TGCGCCAGCAGCCAAGGAGTACAGGTGGGGGAGACCCAGTACTTC. It is translated as CASSQGVQVGETQYF. V is TRBV4-1 and J is TRBJ2-5, with D tentatively TRBD1 (5 bases). This CDR3 has 15 amino acids. V lost 1 base to trimming and J lost 5 bases, with 14 bases between them. Germline lookup yields CDR1 MGHRA and CDR2 YSYEKL.

This chain joins TRBV5-1 and TRBJ1-2, with a possible D match to TRBD1 (5 bases). Trimming cost V 4 bases and J 4 bases, with 8 bases left between them. There are 12 residues in the CDR3. CDR1 SGHRS and CDR2 YFSETQ come from the germline V gene. CDR3 sequence reads: CASSEGSYGYTF. The CDR3 DNA is TGCGCCAGCAGCGAGGGGTCCTATGGCTACACCTTC.

CDR3 in amino acids: CASSEWGASSGYTF. The CDR3 DNA follows: TGTGCCAGCAGTGAATGGGGAGCTTCGAGTGGCTACACCTTC. This sequence joins TRBV25-1 and TRBJ1-2; D is undetermined. CDR3 length: 14 residues. Germline CDR1 reads MGHDK; CDR2 reads SYGVNS. Trimming took off 1 base at V and 7 bases at J, with 13 bases between the two ends.

The chain joins TRBV11-2 to TRBJ2-1; D might be TRBD1 or TRBD2, each matching 6 bases. The length of the CDR3 is 13 residues. Trimming removed 1 base from V and 14 bases from J, with 15 bases in between. Germline CDR1 SGHAT, CDR2 FQNNGV. The CDR3 region is CASSLGGWGAKFF. CDR3 sequence (DNA): TGTGCCAGCAGCTTAGGTGGTTGGGGGGCTAAGTTCTTC. Combining the CDR3 with reference TRBV11-2 and TRBJ2-1 gives the whole variable domain EAGVAQSPRYKIIEKRQSVAFWCNPISGHATLYWYQQILGQGPKLLIQFQNNGVVDDSQLPKDRFSAERLKGVDSTLKIQPAKLEDSAVYLCASSLGGWGAKFFGPGTRLTVL.

The chain is built from TRBV2 and TRBJ2-7, with a tentative D call TRBD1 (5 bases). CDR1 SNHLY and CDR2 FYNNEI come from the germline V gene. This CDR3 has 14 amino acids. V was trimmed by 8 bases and J by 0 bases, leaving 14 bases between them. CDR3 residues: CASRKTGYSYEQYF. CDR3 in DNA: TGTGCCAGCCGCAAAACAGGATACTCCTACGAGCAGTACTTC.

The V gene is TRBV18, the J gene TRBJ1-2; D is perhaps TRBD1 (6 bases). Trimming shortened V by 3 bases and J by 2 bases, and 10 bases separated the two germline ends. Germline V gene sequence: CDR1 KGHSH, CDR2 LQKENI. The CDR3 contains 14 residues. The DNA of the CDR3 is TGTGCCAGCTCACCTGCAGGGGAAAACTATGGCTACACCTTC. The encoded protein is CASSPAGENYGYTF.

The V call is TRBV5-1, the J call TRBJ2-5, with 8 bases that match TRBD1. This CDR3 has 14 residues. Germline V gene data show CDR1 as SGHRS and CDR2 as YFSETQ. V shed 4 bases, J shed 2 bases, and the junction held 4 bases outside the gene matches. CDR3 protein: CASSVTGGQETQYF. In nucleotides, the CDR3 is TGCGCCAGCAGCGTTACAGGGGGACAAGAGACCCAGTACTTC.